The 25 T cell receptor beta chains below come from one sample, sequenced in a study of T cell responses to AZD1222 COVID-19 vaccine. The protocol was immunoSEQ multiplex PCR, while the TCRdb copy is restricted to in-frame clones and leaves out a portion. The sample holds some 100,000 clones, around 87% seen once. The material sequenced was peripheral blood, taken 28 days after the second AZD1222 dose. The receptors come from an adult who received the AZD1222 COVID-19 vaccine.

This clone was seen a handful of times. The chain has TRBV19 and TRBJ1-1; D gene unclear. Germline V gene sequence: CDR1 LNHDA, CDR2 SQIVND (reference sequence). The CDR3 has 12 residues. The V and J ends lost 9 bases and 5 bases respectively, with 13 bases between them. The CDR3 sequence: CASIAGGTEAFF. DNA for the CDR3: TGTGCCAGCATAGCCGGAGGAACTGAAGCTTTCTTT.

This clone has only a few counts. This rearrangement joins TRBV11-2 to TRBJ1-4; D is uncertain. The CDR3 covers 15 residues. Germline V lookup: CDR1 SGHAT, CDR2 FQNNGV. Trimming stripped 3 bases from V and 5 bases from J, with 13 bases between. CDR3 in DNA: TGTGCCAGCAGCTTGTACGCAGGAGGCAATGAAAAACTGTTTTTT. It yields the protein CASSLYAGGNEKLFF. The full variable domain, with the rest looked up from reference TRBV11-2 and TRBJ1-4, is EAGVAQSPRYKIIEKRQSVAFWCNPISGHATLYWYQQILGQGPKLLIQFQNNGVVDDSQLPKDRFSAERLKGVDSTLKIQPAKLEDSAVYLCASSLYAGGNEKLFFGSGTQLSVL.

V gene TRBV30 combines with J gene TRBJ2-5, with a weak D call TRBD2 (7 bases). CDR3 length equals 15 residues. Per the germline V gene, CDR1 is GTSNPN and CDR2 is SVGIG (reference sequence). Trimming removed 0 bases from V and 4 bases from J, with 15 bases in between. For the CDR3, the DNA is TGTGCCTGGAGTGTTATCGCGGGGGCATTAGAGACCCAGTACTTC. This translates into CAWSVIAGALETQYF.

The V call is TRBV12-2, the J call TRBJ2-7; the table's D call, TRBD2, was not checked against the DNA. TRBV12-2 is deemed a pseudogene. The CDR3 is made up of 18 amino acids. This chain's CDR3 is CASRLAHPDDFRSYEQYF. CDR3 nucleotides: TGTGCAAGTCGCTTAGCGCATCCAGACGACTTTAGGTCCTACGAGCAGTACTTC.

This chain links TRBV4-2 with TRBJ2-2; perhaps D is TRBD1 or TRBD2 (5 bases each). Trimming pared 0 bases from V and 8 bases from J, leaving 10 bases between. This CDR3 comprises 14 residues. The germline CDR1 and CDR2 sequences are LGHNA and YNFKEQ. The CDR3 DNA follows: TGTGCCAGCAGCCAAGATATAGGGACGGGGGAGCTGTTTTTT. It codes for CASSQDIGTGELFF.

The gene calls are TRBV6-2 or TRBV6-3 and TRBJ2-7; 8 positions agree with TRBD1. Trimming at V came to 4 bases and at J to 2 bases, leaving 10 bases not matched to a gene. CDR1 MNHEY and CDR2 SVGEGT come from the germline V gene. The CDR3 runs to 16 residues. CDR3 sequence: CASSSPTGDKPYEQYF. The CDR3 DNA reads TGTGCCAGCAGTTCCCCGACAGGGGATAAACCCTACGAGCAGTACTTC.

This chain links TRBV5-5 with TRBJ2-3, with D perhaps assigned TRBD1 or TRBD2 (5 bases each). Germline values: CDR1 SGHKS, CDR2 YYEKEE (reference sequence). The V and J ends lost 4 bases and 6 bases respectively, with 15 bases between them. This CDR3 has 14 amino acids. In DNA, the CDR3 is TGTGCCAGCAGCACGGGGCAGTTGTTGGATACGCAGTATTTT. This encodes CASSTGQLLDTQYF.

The CDR3, as DNA: TGTGCCAGTATTCGGACAGGGGTCCGAAACACTGAAGCTTTCTTT. Protein sequence: CASIRTGVRNTEAFF. The gene calls are TRBV19 and TRBJ1-1; 9 positions match TRBD1. The germline V gene encodes CDR1 LNHDA and CDR2 SQIVND (reference sequence). This CDR3 has 15 amino acids. V gave up 7 bases and J gave up 2 bases; unmatched junction bases: 8. Full variable domain (remainder filled in from reference TRBV19 and TRBJ1-1): DGGITQSPKYLFRKEGQNVTLSCEQNLNHDAMYWYRQDPGQGLRLIYYSQIVNDFQKGDIAEGYSVSREKKESFPLTVTSAQKNPTAFYLCASIRTGVRNTEAFFGQGTRLTVV.

The V gene is TRBV28, the J gene TRBJ2-2, with 7 bases lining up with TRBD1. Germline CDR1 reads MDHEN; CDR2 reads SYDVKM. Trimming removed 7 bases from V and 3 bases from J; junction bases left unmatched: 5. The CDR3 totals 14 residues. The CDR3 DNA follows: TGTGCCAGCAACAAAGGGGGCTACACCGGGGAGCTGTTTTTT. It translates to CASNKGGYTGELFF.

Only a few counts were recorded for this clone. CDR3 protein: CASRAGGYEQYF. For the CDR3, the DNA is TGTGCCAGCAGGGCAGGGGGCTACGAGCAGTACTTC. This chain uses TRBV6-5 with TRBJ2-7, with 7 bases matching TRBD1. The V gene's germline CDR1 is MNHEY and CDR2 SVGAGI. The CDR3 contains 12 residues. The V gene end was trimmed by 6 bases and the J gene end by 3 bases; junction bases not matched to a gene: 2.

V is TRBV5-6 and J is TRBJ2-1; 10 nucleotides agree with TRBD1. CDR1 SGHDT and CDR2 YYEEEE come from the germline V gene. The CDR3 runs to 15 residues. J was trimmed by 7 bases and V by 6 bases; bases with no gene match: 10. CDR3 bases: TGTGCCAGCACTACCATCCCGGGACAGGGGAATGAGCAGTTCTTC. As protein: CASTTIPGQGNEQFF. The whole variable domain, filled in from reference TRBV5-6 and TRBJ2-1, reads DAGVTQSPTHLIKTRGQQVTLRCSPKSGHDTVSWYQQALGQGPQFIFQYYEEEERQRGNFPDRFSGHQFPNYSSELNVNALLLGDSALYLCASTTIPGQGNEQFFGPGTRLTVL.

V is TRBV28 and J is TRBJ2-3; possibly TRBD2 for D (6 bases). The germline V and J ends were trimmed by 6 bases and 4 bases, with 11 bases remaining between them. From germline, CDR1 is MDHEN and CDR2 SYDVKM. The CDR3 length is 13 residues. In nucleotides, the CDR3 is TGTGCCAGCAGCCCCGGGGGTGCAGATACGCAGTATTTT. Translation gives CASSPGGADTQYF.

The rearrangement links TRBV7-9 to TRBJ1-1; the D gene is possibly TRBD1 (5 bases). CDR3 length: 16 amino acids. Trimming took off 2 bases at V and 0 bases at J, with 13 bases between the two ends. From germline, CDR1 is SEHNR and CDR2 FQNEAQ (reference sequence). This chain's CDR3 is CASSLSGTGLNTEAFF. CDR3 in DNA: TGTGCCAGCAGCTTATCCGGGACGGGATTGAACACTGAAGCTTTCTTT.

The rearrangement links TRBV27 to TRBJ1-1, with 10 bases fitting TRBD1. With V trimmed by 2 bases and J by 5 bases, 5 bases remained unmatched. CDR1 and CDR2 (germline): MNHEY, SMNVEV (reference sequence). The CDR3 consists of 15 residues. CDR3 amino acids: CASSLPGQGGTEAFF. The CDR3 DNA sequence: TGTGCCAGCAGTTTACCCGGACAGGGGGGAACTGAAGCTTTCTTT.

V usage is TRBV5-4 and J usage is TRBJ2-7; 9 nucleotides line up with TRBD2. The V segment lost 4 bases and the J segment 2 bases; nucleotides outside the gene matches: 7. The CDR3 spans 15 residues. Germline CDR1 and CDR2: SGHNT and YYREEE (reference sequence). The CDR3 here is CASSGRAGGTYEQYF. In DNA form, the CDR3 reads TGTGCCAGCAGCGGGAGAGCGGGGGGAACCTACGAGCAGTACTTC.

The gene calls are TRBV7-9 and TRBJ1-2, with 8 bases lining up with TRBD1. Unmatched junction bases numbered 10, after V lost 9 bases and J lost 4 bases. The CDR3 loop spans 14 amino acids. Germline V gene lookup returns CDR1 SEHNR and CDR2 FQNEAQ (reference sequence). CDR3 loop: CASTELTGVYGYTF. The DNA of the CDR3 is TGTGCCAGTACGGAATTGACAGGGGTCTATGGCTACACCTTC.

This chain links TRBV18 with TRBJ2-7; 11 bases fit TRBD1. CDR1 KGHSH and CDR2 LQKENI come from the germline V gene. With 5 bases clipped from V and 3 bases from J, the junction kept 6 bases outside the gene matches. This CDR3 has 15 residues. CDR3 nucleotide sequence: TGTGCCAGCTCAGCCGGGACAGGGGGTTTCTACGAGCAGTACTTC. Residues: CASSAGTGGFYEQYF.

J is TRBJ1-5 and V is TRBV2; D unresolved. V was cut by 4 bases and J by 6 bases, with 16 bases left in between. The CDR3 extends over 15 amino acids. CDR1 and CDR2 from the germline V gene are SNHLY and FYNNEI. In DNA form, the CDR3 reads TGTGCCAGCAGTGCGACCACGGGGTTGGGTCAGCCCCAGCATTTT. The encoded protein is CASSATTGLGQPQHF.

The chain joins TRBV4-3 to TRBJ1-5; tentatively, D is TRBD1 (5 bases). This CDR3 is built from 16 residues. The germline V gene has CDR1 LGHNA and CDR2 YSLEER. V dropped 0 bases and J dropped 4 bases, with 13 bases sitting between them. This CDR3 is CASSQDRGGKNQPQHF. In DNA, the CDR3 is TGCGCCAGCAGCCAAGATCGCGGGGGGAAAAATCAGCCCCAGCATTTT.

The V and J genes are TRBV5-1 and TRBJ1-1, with 7 bases fitting TRBD1. With 0 bases clipped from V and 0 bases from J, the junction kept 2 bases outside the gene matches. The CDR3 runs 15 residues. Germline V lookup: CDR1 SGHRS, CDR2 YFSETQ. The CDR3 DNA reads as TGCGCCAGCAGCTTGGGACAGGGAATGAACACTGAAGCTTTCTTT. As protein: CASSLGQGMNTEAFF.

The chain uses TRBV4-1 and TRBJ1-1; D unclear. The CDR3 extends over 14 amino acids. Trimming left V 0 bases short and J 2 bases short, with 7 bases between. Germline assignment: CDR1 MGHRA and CDR2 YSYEKL. The CDR3 coding sequence is TGCGCCAGCAGCCAAGATCCGGGAAACACTGAAGCTTTCTTT. Protein: CASSQDPGNTEAFF.

Only one count was recorded for this clone. This chain uses TRBV4-3 with TRBJ1-4, with unresolved D. V lost 0 bases and J lost 4, with 6 bases in between. Germline CDR1 is LGHNA and CDR2 is YSLEER. This CDR3 has 14 residues. The CDR3 here is CASSQERYNEKLFF. CDR3 coding DNA: TGCGCCAGCAGCCAAGAGCGGTATAATGAAAAACTGTTTTTT.

The J gene is TRBJ2-2, the V gene TRBV4-1; D not resolved. Trimming stripped 1 base from V and 8 bases from J, with 17 bases between. The CDR3 consists of 16 residues. The V gene's germline CDR1 is MGHRA and CDR2 YSYEKL. The CDR3 is CASSQVIGEVPGELFF. Here the CDR3 DNA reads TGCGCCAGCAGCCAAGTTATTGGAGAGGTCCCGGGGGAGCTGTTTTTT.

This chain joins TRBV19 and TRBJ2-1; the match to TRBD2 covers 11 bases. Looked up from germline, CDR1 is LNHDA and CDR2 is SQIVND (reference sequence). This CDR3 comprises 14 residues. Trimming at V came to 6 bases and at J to 9 bases, leaving 7 bases not matched to a gene. The CDR3 is CASRDSGGVSEQFF. As DNA, the CDR3 is TGTGCCAGTAGGGATAGCGGGGGGGTGAGTGAGCAGTTCTTC.

This clone was recorded only once. V and J are TRBV29-1 and TRBJ1-2; TRBD1 matches 9 bases. The CDR3 covers 13 residues. Germline-derived CDR1 and CDR2 are SQVTM and ANQGSEA. With V trimmed by 6 bases and J by 4 bases, 6 bases remained unmatched. The CDR3 protein is CSVRMDRGYGYTF. The CDR3 nucleotides are TGCAGCGTACGAATGGACAGGGGCTATGGCTACACCTTC.